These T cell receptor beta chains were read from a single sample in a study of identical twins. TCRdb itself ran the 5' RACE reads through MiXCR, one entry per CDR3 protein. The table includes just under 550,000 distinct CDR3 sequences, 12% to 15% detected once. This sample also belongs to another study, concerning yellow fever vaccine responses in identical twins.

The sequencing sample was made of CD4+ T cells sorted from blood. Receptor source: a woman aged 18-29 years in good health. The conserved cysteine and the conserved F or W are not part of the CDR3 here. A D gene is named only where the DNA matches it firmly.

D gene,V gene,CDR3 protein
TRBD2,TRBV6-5,ASSYVAGGRDTQY
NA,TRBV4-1,ASSQTRQEKYGYT
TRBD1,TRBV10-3,ATRTGGGDEQY
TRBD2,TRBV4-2,ASSQLGLAGDYEQY
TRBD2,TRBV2,ASSEGLAGLFGEQF
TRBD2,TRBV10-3,AISESAGGPAEQF
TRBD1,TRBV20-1,SARPGQGPGGYGYT
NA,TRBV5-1,ASSLVLPGDTQY
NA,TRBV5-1,ASSLDVTGGSEAF
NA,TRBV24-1,ATSGGREGYNEQF
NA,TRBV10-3,AVRGNDGTGELF
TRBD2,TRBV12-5,ASGLSYLGSGGAEEQF
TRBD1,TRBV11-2,ASSPRTGVNEKLF
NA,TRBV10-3,AISESGQMYGYT
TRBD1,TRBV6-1,ASNDRGSNQPQH
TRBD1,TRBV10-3,AISIQGGNTEAF
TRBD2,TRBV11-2,ASSPRTSGGLNTGELF
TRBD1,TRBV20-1,SARSPGQGTYEQY
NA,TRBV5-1,ASSRAWQMVEQF
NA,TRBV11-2,ASSKLDSLDGANVLT
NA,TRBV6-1,ASSEAKGSRNQKDIQY
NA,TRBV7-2,ASSSPRDTQY
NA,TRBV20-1,SAGRGQPQH
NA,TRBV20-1,SARDPRGTERQPQH
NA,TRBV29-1,SVVQIDEQY
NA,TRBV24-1,ATDPGHGAGELF
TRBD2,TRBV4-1,ASRNRRTGLAGGDEQF
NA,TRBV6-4,ASSVSPQY
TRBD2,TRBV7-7,ASSRAGGYQETQY
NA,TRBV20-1,SARSGTAEQY
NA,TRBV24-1,ATSDLLSGYT
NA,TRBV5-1,ASSPDRVQETQY
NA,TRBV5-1,ASSWADSKETQY
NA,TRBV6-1,ASSIYSGANVLT
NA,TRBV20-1,SASDQGPWLNTEAF
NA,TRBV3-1,ASSQAVGSITEAF
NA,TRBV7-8,ASQRARSYNEQF
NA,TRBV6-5,ASSYGAMNTEAF
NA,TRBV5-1,ASSYKETQY
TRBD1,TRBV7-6,ASSLATGWETQY
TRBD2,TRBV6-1,ASSRLAGAQDTQY
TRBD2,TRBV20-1,SAKLPGRDGANVLT
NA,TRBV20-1,SARETGGLNSPLH
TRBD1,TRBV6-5,ASSNPRTGDGYT